Listed here are 2 T cell receptor beta chains from one sample, sequenced in a study of T cells in tuberculosis. The protocol was immunoSEQ multiplex PCR, while the TCRdb copy is restricted to in-frame clones and leaves out a portion. Of approximately 29,000 clones in the sample, 90% were seen once. Source material: PBMCs. These receptors were taken from a donor aged 10-29 years with latent tuberculosis or without tuberculosis infection.

V is TRBV2 and J is TRBJ2-3, with TRBD2 identical over 7 bases. The V and J ends lost 6 bases and 2 bases, in that order; junction bases with no gene match: 14. Germline CDR1 and CDR2: SNHLY and FYNNEI. The CDR3 consists of 17 residues. The DNA for the CDR3 is TGTGCCAGCAGCGAACTACTTCGACTAGCTCACACAGATACGCAGTATTTT. Its protein product is CASSELLRLAHTDTQYF.

This clone was seen only once. The chain is built from TRBV28 and TRBJ1-3; 7 bases map to TRBD1. The CDR3 runs to 13 residues. V was clipped by 6 bases and J by 2 bases; unmatched bases: 1. The germline CDR1 and CDR2 sequences are MDHEN and SYDVKM. The chain's CDR3 is CASRDRAGNTIYF. The CDR3 bases are TGTGCCAGCAGAGACAGGGCTGGAAACACCATATATTTT. Together with reference TRBV28 and TRBJ1-3, the CDR3 gives the full variable domain: DVKVTQSSRYLVKRTGEKVFLECVQDMDHENMFWYRQDPGLGLRLIYFSYDVKMKEKGDIPEGYSVSREKKERFSLILESASTNQTSMYLCASRDRAGNTIYFGEGSWLTVV.